A selection of T cell receptor beta chains follows, all from one sample in a study of shared clonotypes between healthy human individuals. TCRdb's copy holds only in-frame clones and misses some; the assay was immunoSEQ multiplex PCR. The repertoire holds 2,500,000 or so clones, with around 92% as singletons. The sequencing sample was made of naive CD4+ T cells from PBMCs. All receptors come from a man aged 18 to 29 in good health. Some clones in this sample may be carry-over from other donors' samples. CDR3s leave out the opening cysteine and the closing phenylalanine or tryptophan. The order of the fields is J gene, V gene, CDR3 protein.

TRBJ1-6 | TRBV29-1 | SAGQGANSPLH
TRBJ2-7 | TRBV27 | ASSPRDSSYEQY
TRBJ2-3 | TRBV28 | ASMRPGLAKSHPRTDTQY
TRBJ2-5 | TRBV10-3 | AISGGETQY
TRBJ1-4 | TRBV28 | ASRPTGTSNEKLF
TRBJ1-1 | TRBV11-2 | ASSLARNTEAF
TRBJ2-1 | TRBV6-5 | ASSPGRLVLYEQF
TRBJ1-2 | TRBV9 | ASRSPRTGYRYT
TRBJ1-5 | TRBV6-6 | ASSYRDQPQH
TRBJ1-2 | TRBV4-3 | ASSRGANYGYT
TRBJ2-3 | TRBV7-6 | ASNARVGDTQY
TRBJ2-1 | TRBV7-8 | ASSPASGGDNEQF
TRBJ2-3 | TRBV19 | ASSIGGRVVKY
TRBJ2-2 | TRBV4-2 | ASSQTSGRAAGELF
TRBJ2-5 | TRBV10-1 | ASMWETQY
TRBJ2-7 | TRBV5-1 | ASSPGTSGSEQY